This T cell receptor (beta chain) was identified during a study of a mutant IDH1 vaccine in newly diagnosed glioma. Study summary: Once 4-6 weeks had passed after radiotherapy alone, vaccination started, or it started with temozolomide cycles.

Turning to this clone: Its specificity is unknown.

The protocol was immunoSEQ multiplex PCR, while the TCRdb copy is restricted to in-frame clones and leaves out a portion. The sample contains roughly 60,000 clones, about 85% of which appear only once. Sample time point: week 23, last vaccination. The study gave 300 ug of mutant IDH1 20-mer peptide per vaccine dose, with topical imiquimod. Germline loops: CDR1 SGHVS, CDR2 FNYEAQ. This CDR3 is built from 15 residues. Between the trimmed V and J ends, which lost 7 bases and 4 bases, there was a span of 19 bases. This sample comprised PBMCs, obtained from a glioma patient whose treatment included an IDH1 peptide vaccine. This receptor was obtained from a man aged 25-40 years with glioma. V is TRBV7-6 and J is TRBJ2-5; TRBD1 is a possible D gene (5 bases). The CDR3 sequence is CASTTTPQGGETQYF. The CDR3 coding sequence is TGTGCCAGCACCACGACCCCCCAGGGTGGAGAGACCCAGTACTTC.